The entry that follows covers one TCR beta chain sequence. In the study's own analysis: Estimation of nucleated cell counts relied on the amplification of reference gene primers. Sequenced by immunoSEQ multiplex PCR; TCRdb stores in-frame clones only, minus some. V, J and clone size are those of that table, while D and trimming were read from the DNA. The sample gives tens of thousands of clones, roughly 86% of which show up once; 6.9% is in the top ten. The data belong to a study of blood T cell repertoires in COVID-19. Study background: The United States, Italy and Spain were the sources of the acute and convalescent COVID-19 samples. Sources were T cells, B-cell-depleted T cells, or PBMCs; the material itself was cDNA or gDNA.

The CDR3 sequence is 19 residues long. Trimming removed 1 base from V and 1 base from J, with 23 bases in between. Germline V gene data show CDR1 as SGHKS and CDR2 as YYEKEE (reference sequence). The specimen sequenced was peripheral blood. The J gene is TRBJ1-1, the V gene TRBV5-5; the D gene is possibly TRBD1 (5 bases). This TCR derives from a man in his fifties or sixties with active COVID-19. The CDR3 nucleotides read TGTGCCAGCAGCTTGTGGGTGGGGGGATCTCAACAGACGAACACTGAAGCTTTCTTT. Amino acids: CASSLWVGGSQQTNTEAFF.